This TCR beta chain emerged from a study of T cell changes during pregnancy in multiple sclerosis. The germline gives CDR1 MNHNY, CDR2 SVGAGI (reference sequence). The CDR3 length is 11 residues. Trimming shortened V by 6 bases and J by 1 base, and 3 bases separated the two germline ends. Sequencing used immunoSEQ multiplex PCR; TCRdb keeps in-frame clones, though not all of them. This repertoire shows approximately 60,000 clones, approximately 95% found once; its top ten account for 2.5% to 4%. The source was CD8+ T cells from peripheral blood mononuclear cells, collected in the second trimester of pregnancy. This receptor was identified in a female donor with multiple sclerosis, enrolled in a pregnancy study. V and J are TRBV6-6 and TRBJ1-1; D is ambiguous. CDR3 sequence reads: CASRRNTEAFF. The CDR3 DNA follows: TGTGCCAGCAGGAGGAACACTGAAGCTTTCTTT.